The 19 T cell receptor beta chains in this list originate from one sample, sequenced in a study of blood T cell repertoires in COVID-19. Repertoires were generated with immunoSEQ multiplex PCR, while TCRdb's copy carries only in-frame clones and drops some. The table records under 250,000 clones, 65% to 90% of them present only once. Specimen: peripheral blood. The receptors stem from a woman aged 65 to 85 with acute or convalescent COVID-19.

The rearrangement links TRBV19 to TRBJ1-3; perhaps TRBD1 as D (6 bases). Trimming pared 4 bases from V and 2 bases from J, leaving 9 bases between. This CDR3 is built from 14 residues. Germline V lookup: CDR1 LNHDA, CDR2 SQIVND (reference sequence). The DNA for the CDR3 is TGTGCCAGTAGTACCGGGACAACTGGAAACACCATATATTTT. It codes for CASSTGTTGNTIYF.

CDR3 in amino acids: CASSSQGADTGELFF. The CDR3 bases are TGCGCCAGCAGTTCCCAGGGGGCGGACACCGGGGAGCTGTTTTTT. The chain links TRBV5-1 to TRBJ2-2; 8 nucleotides match TRBD1. Germline CDR1 SGHRS, CDR2 YFSETQ. CDR3 length: 15 residues. The junction had 6 bases not matched to a gene; V was cut back by 5 bases and J by 3 bases.

The chain employs TRBV4-2 and TRBJ1-6, with 7 bases identical to TRBD1. The CDR3 spans 19 residues. Per germline, CDR1 LGHNA and CDR2 YNFKEQ. Unmatched junction bases numbered 8, after V lost 0 bases and J lost 0 bases. CDR3 sequence: CASSQEVDRASSYNSPLHF. In DNA, the CDR3 is TGTGCCAGCAGCCAAGAGGTAGACAGGGCGAGCTCCTATAATTCACCCCTCCACTTT.

Only one count was recorded for this clone. The V call is TRBV9, the J call TRBJ2-7; TRBD1 is a possible D gene (5 bases). CDR1 and CDR2 (germline): SGDLS, YYNGEE. CDR3 size: 13 residues. Trimming took 0 bases from V and 4 from J, leaving 8 bases between them. Here the CDR3 DNA reads TGTGCCAGCAGCGTAGCCCAGGGTTACGAGCAGTACTTC. Its translation: CASSVAQGYEQYF. The full variable domain, its missing parts supplied by reference TRBV9 and TRBJ2-7, is DSGVTQTPKHLITATGQRVTLRCSPRSGDLSVYWYQQSLDQGLQFLIQYYNGEERAKGNILERFSAQQFPDLHSELNLSSLELGDSALYFCASSVAQGYEQYFGPGTRLTVT.

The chain has TRBV19 and TRBJ1-3; a possible D gene is TRBD1 (6 bases). In germline, CDR1 is LNHDA, CDR2 SQIVND (reference sequence). There are 14 residues in the CDR3. V was pared by 5 bases and J by 0 bases, with 8 bases between. CDR3 in amino acids: CASSEQGSGNTIYF. The DNA of the CDR3 is TGTGCCAGTAGTGAACAGGGCTCTGGAAACACCATATATTTT.

V and J are TRBV21-1 and TRBJ1-1; TRBD1, the table's D call, was not compared with the DNA. TRBV21-1 is deemed a pseudogene. The CDR3 length is 12 residues. CDR3 loop: CASSMGRQGAFF. The CDR3 coding sequence is TGTGCCAGCAGCATGGGTCGACAGGGCGCTTTCTTT.

This chain links TRBV2 with TRBJ1-5, with D possibly TRBD1 on 5 matching bases. V was pared by 2 bases and J by 1 base, with 12 bases between. CDR3 length equals 16 residues. Per germline, CDR1 SNHLY and CDR2 FYNNEI. CDR3 amino acids: CASSESAGKSNQPQHF. The CDR3 DNA is TGTGCCAGCAGTGAATCGGCAGGGAAGAGCAATCAGCCCCAGCATTTT.

The chain joins TRBV10-3 to TRBJ1-1; D not certain. The CDR3 is 17 amino acids. V was clipped by 4 bases and J by 5 bases, with 23 bases between them. Germline V gives CDR1 ENHRY, CDR2 SYGVKD. CDR3 sequence (DNA): TGTGCCATCAGTGGAGGAGGGTGGTCGACGAAAGGGACTGAAGCTTTCTTT. The encoded protein is CAISGGGWSTKGTEAFF.

Note on this clone: In the same sample, other DNA sequences code for this CDR3. This chain connects TRBV19 to TRBJ1-2; TRBD1 matches 8 bases. With 3 bases clipped from V and 4 bases from J, the junction kept 1 base outside the gene matches. Germline CDR1 is LNHDA and CDR2 is SQIVND (reference sequence). The CDR3 has 13 residues. CDR3 residues: CASSIGQGYGYTF. Written as DNA, the CDR3 is TGTGCCAGTAGTATTGGACAGGGCTATGGCTACACCTTC.

The chain is built from TRBV6-5 and TRBJ1-2; the match to TRBD1 covers 8 bases. Germline CDR1 is MNHEY and CDR2 is SVGAGI. V lost 2 bases, J lost 4 bases, and 9 bases stayed unmatched. The CDR3 length is 16 residues. The chain's CDR3 is CASSYHADRGFYGYTF. The CDR3 DNA follows: TGTGCCAGCAGTTACCACGCAGACAGGGGTTTCTATGGCTACACCTTC.

The chain carries TRBV5-6 and TRBJ1-2; D is perhaps TRBD1 (5 bases). Germline V gives CDR1 SGHDT, CDR2 YYEEEE. The CDR3 covers 15 residues. Trimming took 4 bases from V and 5 from J, leaving 18 bases between them. The CDR3 region is CASSMGLRGSYGYTF. Here the CDR3 DNA reads TGTGCCAGCAGCATGGGCCTCCGGGGGAGTTATGGCTACACCTTC.

This chain uses TRBV5-8 with TRBJ1-2; TRBD1 matches at 9 bases. V shed 3 bases, J shed 3 bases, and the junction held 0 bases outside the gene matches. The CDR3 totals 13 residues. Looked up from germline, CDR1 is SGHTS and CDR2 is YDEGEE. Here the CDR3 DNA reads TGTGCCAGCAGCTGGGACAGGGACTATGGCTACACCTTC. This translates into CASSWDRDYGYTF. Complete variable domain (other parts from reference TRBV5-8 and TRBJ1-2): EAGVTQSPTHLIKTRGQQATLRCSPISGHTSVYWYQQALGLGLQFLLWYDEGEERNRGNFPPRFSGRQFPNYSSELNVNALELEDSALYLCASSWDRDYGYTFGSGTRLTVV.

This clone was recorded a few times. The CDR3 nucleotides are TGTGCCAGCAGCGTACAGGGTCAAGAGACCCAGTACTTC. Translating gives CASSVQGQETQYF. The V gene is TRBV5-6, the J gene TRBJ2-5; D might be TRBD1 (6 bases). CDR1 SGHDT and CDR2 YYEEEE come from the germline V gene. The CDR3 consists of 13 residues. Trimming stripped 4 bases from V and 2 bases from J, with 9 bases between.

This clone came up once. This chain joins TRBV18 and TRBJ1-6; the match to TRBD1 covers 8 bases. The CDR3 totals 14 residues. In germline, CDR1 is KGHSH, CDR2 LQKENI. After removal of 3 bases from V and 10 bases from J, the junction contained 5 bases not matched to a gene. CDR3 DNA: TGTGCCAGCTCACCGGACAGGGTAAACTCACCCCTCCACTTT. Amino acids: CASSPDRVNSPLHF. The complete variable domain, with remaining parts taken from reference TRBV18 and TRBJ1-6, reads NAGVMQNPRHLVRRRGQEARLRCSPMKGHSHVYWYRQLPEEGLKFMVYLQKENIIDESGMPKERFSAEFPKEGPSILRIQQVVRGDSAAYFCASSPDRVNSPLHFGNGTRLTVT.

This clone was counted at least ten times. The sample contains more than one DNA sequence encoding this CDR3. The chain uses TRBV6-2 or TRBV6-3 and TRBJ2-7, with D maybe TRBD1 (5 bases). The CDR3 sequence is 14 residues long. V shed 3 bases and J shed 0 bases, with 9 bases lying between them. Germline CDR1 is MNHEY and CDR2 is SVGEGT. Written as DNA, the CDR3 is TGTGCCAGCAGTTATGACAGAGTCTCCTACGAGCAGTACTTC. This gives the protein CASSYDRVSYEQYF.

The CDR3 DNA is TGCGCCAGCAGCTCCGGGACAGGGTACGAGACCCAGTACTTC. Its translation is CASSSGTGYETQYF. The chain has TRBV5-1 and TRBJ2-5, with 9 bases aligning to TRBD1. V dropped 3 bases and J dropped 5; count of bases not matched to a gene: 5. The CDR3 contains 14 residues. Germline CDR1 and CDR2: SGHRS and YFSETQ.

This clone was seen only a few times. The chain is built from TRBV10-1 and TRBJ1-1; D uncertain. V was cut by 0 bases and J by 8 bases, with 10 bases left in between. The CDR3 is 13 amino acids. The germline CDR1 and CDR2 sequences are WNHNN and SYGVQD (reference sequence). In DNA, the CDR3 is TGCGCCAGCAGTGAGTCGACGCGCGGGGAAGCTTTCTTT. It yields the protein CASSESTRGEAFF.

The chain is built from TRBV7-2 and TRBJ2-5; D is unclear. The germline V gene encodes CDR1 SGHTA and CDR2 FQGNSA. V was trimmed by 4 bases and J by 5 bases, leaving 11 bases between them. This CDR3 region has 13 residues. In nucleotides, the CDR3 is TGTGCCAGCAGCTCACAATCCGGGGAGACCCAGTACTTC. This sequence encodes CASSSQSGETQYF.

The chain links TRBV7-6 to TRBJ2-1; 10 bases are a match to TRBD2. V gave up 1 base and J gave up 4 bases; unmatched junction bases: 7. Germline CDR1 and CDR2: SGHVS and FNYEAQ. The CDR3 is 17 amino acids. CDR3 nucleotides: TGTGCCAGCAGCTTAGGCCCCTCTAGCGGGGGTTACAATGAGCAGTTCTTC. It is translated as CASSLGPSSGGYNEQFF.